Following are 26 T cell receptor beta chains from one sample sequenced in a study of T cells after posttransplantation cyclophosphamide (dated by TCRdb to 2016 to 2018). The library was prepared using the immunoSEQ multiplex PCR assay. In TCRdb, the immuneACCESS table is reduced to in-frame sequences with V and J assigned. These tables do not hold every clone; where another copy was compared, an unresolved V gene accounts for under half, and the others remain unexplained. The table puts about 3,200 clones in this sample, none counted just once. Approximately 12% of the sample lies in the top ten. The intended sense of this specimen's treatment or condition label: high-dose cyclophosphamide on days +3 and +4 as single-agent GVHD prophylaxis. Busulfan and fludarabine conditioning, a related or unrelated marrow graft, and cyclophosphamide on days +3 and +4 were given to PTCy patients. The sample here was PBMCs, taken after allogeneic stem cell transplant with posttransplant cyclophosphamide. Every receptor here comes from a female patient aged 60 to 70 who received an allogeneic stem cell transplant from a related donor and was CMV-positive. In transplant recipients, some T cells may be of donor rather than host origin.

This clone has ten or more counts. This chain links TRBV7-2 with TRBJ1-2; TRBD1 agrees at 9 bases. This CDR3 is built from 15 residues. Germline V lookup: CDR1 SGHTA, CDR2 FQGNSA. Germline trimming cut 0 bases from V and 4 bases from J; bases unmatched to any gene: 3. The CDR3 DNA reads as TGTGCCAGCAGCTTAGCCGGGACAGGGCTCTATGGCTACACCTTC. It specifies CASSLAGTGLYGYTF.

This clone was seen only a few times. V gene TRBV7-3 combines with J gene TRBJ1-2, with TRBD1 identical over 9 bases. This CDR3 has 15 amino acids. Germline trimming cut 5 bases from V and 7 bases from J; bases unmatched to any gene: 11. CDR1 and CDR2 from the germline V gene are SGHTA and FQGTGA. The CDR3 bases are TGTGCCAGCAGCACAACAGGGGGCGCTTTTGCTGGCTACACCTTC. Residues: CASSTTGGAFAGYTF.

This clone is deemed medium-sized. This chain's CDR3 is CASSSKWTGAHSYEQYF. As DNA, the CDR3 is TGTGCCAGCAGCTCTAAATGGACAGGGGCTCACTCCTACGAGCAGTACTTC. The chain uses TRBV11-2 and TRBJ2-7; 9 nucleotides agree with TRBD1. Germline CDR1 SGHAT, CDR2 FQNNGV. The V segment lost 4 bases and the J segment 0 bases; nucleotides outside the gene matches: 10. This CDR3 comprises 17 residues.

This chain connects TRBV4-2 to TRBJ2-1, with TRBD2 identical over 14 bases. Germline CDR1 LGHNA, CDR2 YNFKEQ. V was clipped by 1 base and J by 9 bases; unmatched bases: 8. The length of the CDR3 is 17 residues. CDR3 residues: CASSQGGLAGVLGEQFF. The CDR3 nucleotides read TGTGCCAGCAGCCAAGGGGGACTAGCGGGGGTCTTGGGTGAGCAGTTCTTC.

This clone was observed a few times. V and J are TRBV5-1 and TRBJ2-3, with D unclear. Trimming stripped 7 bases from V and 1 base from J, with 10 bases between. The CDR3 is made up of 13 amino acids. Germline CDR1 is SGHRS and CDR2 is YFSETQ. DNA for the CDR3: TGCGCCAGCTTCCCCAGCGGCACAGATACGCAGTATTTT. It yields the protein CASFPSGTDTQYF.

In its sample, this clone was seen many times. The chain recombines TRBV7-2 with TRBJ1-2, with D possibly TRBD1 on 5 matching bases. Trimming took off 5 bases at V and 4 bases at J, with 14 bases between the two ends. CDR1 and CDR2 (germline): SGHTA, FQGNSA. The CDR3 loop spans 14 amino acids. The CDR3 region has the DNA TGTGCCAGCAGCCAAAATTGGGGGGGCTATGGCTACACCTTC. Translated: CASSQNWGGYGYTF.

This clone was found many times. This chain links TRBV12-3 or TRBV12-4 with TRBJ2-5; 13 bases fit TRBD2. This CDR3 region has 16 residues. The ends lost 3 bases at V and 1 base at J; junction bases unmatched: 2. CDR3 protein: CASSFRTSGGQETQYF. CDR3 in DNA: TGTGCCAGCAGTTTTCGGACTAGCGGGGGCCAAGAGACCCAGTACTTC.

In its sample, this clone was seen many times. DNA of the CDR3: TGTGCCAGCAGCTTACACAGGGGGCGGACAGATACGCAGTATTTT. Translated: CASSLHRGRTDTQYF. The genes are TRBV7-3 and TRBJ2-3; TRBD1 agrees at 9 bases. There are 15 residues in the CDR3. Looked up from germline, CDR1 is SGHTA and CDR2 is FQGTGA. The V and J ends lost 2 bases and 3 bases, in that order; junction bases with no gene match: 3.

This chain joins TRBV27 and TRBJ2-5, with TRBD2 matching 16 bases. The ends lost 3 bases at V and 5 bases at J; junction bases unmatched: 3. CDR1 is MNHEY and CDR2 is SMNVEV in the germline V gene (reference sequence). This CDR3 contains 16 residues. CDR3 protein: CASSLGLAGGGETQYF. Written as DNA, the CDR3 is TGTGCCAGCAGTTTGGGACTAGCGGGGGGGGGTGAGACCCAGTACTTC.

The sample holds many counts of this clone. The CDR3, as DNA: TGTGCCAGCAGTTTAGTACCAGGGGGACCCCTCCACTTT. The encoded protein is CASSLVPGGPLHF. V usage is TRBV28 and J usage is TRBJ1-6, with 7 nucleotides matching TRBD1. The J segment lost 12 bases and the V segment lost 2 bases, leaving 4 bases of the junction unmatched. The CDR3 runs 13 residues. The germline gives CDR1 MDHEN, CDR2 SYDVKM.

At least ten counts were recorded for this clone. The chain joins TRBV27 to TRBJ2-7; TRBD2 matches at 7 bases. CDR1 and CDR2 from the germline V gene are MNHEY and SMNVEV (reference sequence). Trimming removed 4 bases from V and 6 bases from J; junction bases left unmatched: 6. CDR3 size: 13 residues. CDR3 in DNA: TGTGCCAGCAGTTCATCAGCGGGATCCGAGCAGTACTTC. It translates to CASSSSAGSEQYF.

This clone was seen ten or more times. The rearrangement joins TRBV27 to TRBJ1-1; the D gene is possibly TRBD1 (5 bases). Trimming pared 1 base from V and 4 bases from J, leaving 10 bases between. CDR1 and CDR2 from the germline V gene are MNHEY and SMNVEV (reference sequence). The CDR3 spans 14 residues. DNA of the CDR3: TGTGCCAGCAGTTTATTTCAGGGTGGCACTGAAGCTTTCTTT. Protein: CASSLFQGGTEAFF.

This clone has at least ten counts. V and J are TRBV4-3 and TRBJ1-2; weak D call: TRBD1 (5 bases). CDR3 length: 15 residues. Germline V lookup: CDR1 LGHNA, CDR2 YSLEER. V dropped 1 base and J dropped 2 bases, with 11 bases sitting between them. CDR3 sequence (DNA): TGCGCCAGCAGCCAAGCGGGGGGGGTGAACTATGGCTACACCTTC. Protein sequence: CASSQAGGVNYGYTF.

This clone was counted ten times or more. The chain couples TRBV11-2 to TRBJ2-2; TRBD2 is a possible D gene (6 bases). This CDR3 region has 14 residues. Trimming took 1 base from V and 7 from J, leaving 10 bases between them. In germline, CDR1 is SGHAT, CDR2 FQNNGV. The CDR3 spells CASSLATSFGELFF. As DNA, the CDR3 is TGTGCCAGCAGCTTAGCGACTAGTTTCGGGGAGCTGTTTTTT.

This clone was seen ten or more times. V usage is TRBV7-9 and J usage is TRBJ2-7, with a possible D match to TRBD2 (6 bases). Between the trimmed V and J ends, which lost 5 bases and 1 base, there was a span of 12 bases. CDR3 length equals 14 residues. Germline CDR1 is SEHNR and CDR2 is FQNEAQ (reference sequence). The CDR3, as DNA: TGTGCCAGCAGCCTGCAAGGAGGGTCCTACGAGCAGTACTTC. Translating it yields CASSLQGGSYEQYF. Supplemented by reference TRBV7-9 and TRBJ2-7, the full variable domain reads DTGVSQNPRHKITKRGQNVTFRCDPISEHNRLYWYRQTLGQGPEFLTYFQNEAQLEKSRLLSDRFSAERPKGSFSTLEIQRTEQGDSAMYLCASSLQGGSYEQYFGPGTRLTVT.

This clone is classed as medium-sized. The chain links TRBV7-3 to TRBJ1-1; D is undetermined. CDR3 length: 13 amino acids. CDR1 SGHTA and CDR2 FQGTGA come from the germline V gene. The V gene lost 0 bases and the J gene lost 1 base, with 3 bases spanning the gap. CDR3 residues: CASSLTGNTEAFF. The CDR3 coding sequence is TGTGCCAGCAGCTTAACCGGGAACACTGAAGCTTTCTTT.

The sample holds many counts of this clone. The gene calls are TRBV12-5 and TRBJ2-7, with TRBD1 identical over 9 bases. With 4 bases clipped from V and 1 base from J, the junction kept 2 bases outside the gene matches. The CDR3 loop spans 14 amino acids. Germline V lookup: CDR1 LGHNT, CDR2 FRNRAP. The DNA of the CDR3 is TGTGCTAGTGGTTCCGGACAGGGGTCCTACGAGCAGTACTTC. This translates into CASGSGQGSYEQYF.

This chain links TRBV12-3 or TRBV12-4 with TRBJ2-3; 8 positions agree with TRBD2. This CDR3 is 13 amino acids long. The J segment lost 5 bases and the V segment lost 5 bases, leaving 3 bases of the junction unmatched. As DNA, the CDR3 is TGTGCCAGCAGTCTTCGGGGGGGAGATACGCAGTATTTT. This codes for CASSLRGGDTQYF.

This clone was seen repeatedly, ten times or more. The rearrangement uses TRBV19 and TRBJ2-3, with 10 bases matching TRBD2. The CDR3 totals 14 residues. Germline V gene data show CDR1 as LNHDA and CDR2 as SQIVND (reference sequence). J was trimmed by 6 bases and V by 6 bases; bases with no gene match: 6. Written as DNA, the CDR3 is TGTGCCAGTAGCTTAGCGGGAGGCGGGGATACGCAGTATTTT. Protein sequence: CASSLAGGGDTQYF.

This clone was detected ten times or more. V is TRBV6-5 and J is TRBJ2-2, with D possibly TRBD2 on 6 matching bases. The V end was cut by 0 bases, the J end by 3 bases, with 11 bases between. The germline gives CDR1 MNHEY, CDR2 SVGAGI. The CDR3 contains 16 residues. The CDR3, as DNA: TGTGCCAGCAGTTACTCTTCGGGGACTCACACCGGGGAGCTGTTTTTT. Residues: CASSYSSGTHTGELFF.

This clone was observed a handful of times. The chain employs TRBV27 and TRBJ2-7; D might be TRBD1 (5 bases). Germline V CDR1 and CDR2: MNHEY, SMNVEV (reference sequence). V gave up 6 bases and J gave up 2 bases, with 17 bases separating them. This CDR3 comprises 15 residues. Written as DNA, the CDR3 is TGTGCCAGCAGCCTACTAAGTGGCAGGGCCTACGAGCAGTACTTC. It is translated as CASSLLSGRAYEQYF.

This clone was seen repeatedly, ten times or more. This chain joins TRBV7-6 and TRBJ2-7; D remains unclear. The CDR3 has 17 residues. V shed 4 bases and J shed 5 bases, with 24 bases lying between them. The germline V gene encodes CDR1 SGHVS and CDR2 FNYEAQ. CDR3 sequence reads: CASSSLPATRDPHEQYF. DNA for the CDR3: TGTGCCAGCAGCTCACTACCCGCTACACGAGACCCCCACGAGCAGTACTTC.

This clone is classed as medium-sized. The chain couples TRBV10-1 to TRBJ2-1, with 11 bases identical to TRBD1. The CDR3 has 16 residues. Trimming took 7 bases from V and 7 from J; bases not matched to a gene: 12. Germline loops: CDR1 WNHNN, CDR2 SYGVQD (reference sequence). The CDR3 protein is CASTLPGQGALNEQFF. The CDR3 DNA sequence: TGCGCCAGCACCTTACCTGGACAGGGGGCGCTTAATGAGCAGTTCTTC.

Many counts were recorded for this clone. V gene TRBV24-1 combines with J gene TRBJ2-1; TRBD1 matches at 10 bases. Germline trimming cut 4 bases from V and 7 bases from J; bases unmatched to any gene: 12. The CDR3 covers 17 residues. Germline V gives CDR1 KGHDR, CDR2 SFDVKD. The CDR3 loop is CATSDPKPGQGSNEQFF. CDR3 sequence (DNA): TGTGCCACCAGTGACCCTAAGCCGGGACAGGGGTCTAATGAGCAGTTCTTC.

This clone was counted between two and nine times. Given a much more abundant clone one base away, this may be a read error. The rearrangement links TRBV5-4 to TRBJ1-1; TRBD1 matches 12 bases. The CDR3 extends over 14 amino acids. Germline assignment: CDR1 SGHNT and CDR2 YYREEE (reference sequence). The chain's CDR3 is CASSPGTGGTQAFF. The CDR3 bases are TGTGCCAGCAGCCCGGGGACAGGGGGCACTCAAGCTTTCTTT.

This clone was found many times. CDR3 sequence (DNA): TGCGCCAGCAGCCAAGAGGCGGGACAGGGACCTAGGGAGCAGTACTTC. Translated, it gives CASSQEAGQGPREQYF. This rearrangement joins TRBV4-3 to TRBJ2-7; TRBD1 matches at 9 bases. Germline trimming cut 0 bases from V and 7 bases from J; bases unmatched to any gene: 10. The CDR3 is 16 amino acids. Germline assignment: CDR1 LGHNA and CDR2 YSLEER.